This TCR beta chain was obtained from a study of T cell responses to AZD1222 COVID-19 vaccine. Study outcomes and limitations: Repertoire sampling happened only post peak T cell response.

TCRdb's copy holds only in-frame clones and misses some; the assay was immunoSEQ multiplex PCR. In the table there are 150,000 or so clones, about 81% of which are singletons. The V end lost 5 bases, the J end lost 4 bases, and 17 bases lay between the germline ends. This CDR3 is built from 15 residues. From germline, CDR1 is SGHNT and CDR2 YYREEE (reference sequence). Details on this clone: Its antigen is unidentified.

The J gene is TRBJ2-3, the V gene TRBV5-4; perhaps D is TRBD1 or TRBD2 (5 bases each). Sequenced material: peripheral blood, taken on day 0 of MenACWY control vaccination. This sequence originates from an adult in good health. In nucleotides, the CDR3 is TGTGCCAGCAGGGGCGGACGGGACCCACCAGATACGCAGTATTTT. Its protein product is CASRGGRDPPDTQYF. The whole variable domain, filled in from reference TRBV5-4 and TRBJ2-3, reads ETGVTQSPTHLIKTRGQQVTLRCSSQSGHNTVSWYQQALGQGPQFIFQYYREEENGRGNFPPRFSGLQFPNYSSELNVNALELDDSALYLCASRGGRDPPDTQYFGPGTRLTVL.